Sequencing of this TCR beta chain was carried out in a study of T cells in Graves' hyperthyroidism and ophthalmopathy. Researchers took RNA transcripts and amplified the TCR beta CDR3 regions from them. A set of HTBI primers served as the primers for a first-round RT-PCR of the TCR CDR3. TCRdb reanalysed the multiplex PCR reads using MiXCR and keeps one entry per CDR3 protein. The sample lists hundreds of thousands of distinct CDR3 sequences, roughly 15% occurring once. Germline V gives CDR1 MNHEY, CDR2 SMNVEV (reference sequence). V lost 1 base, J lost 1 base, and 8 bases lay in between. The CDR3 length is 16 residues. Exclusion followed for patients with uncontrolled infection, other autoimmune disease, pregnancy or lactation. Diagnostic decisions used clinical symptoms, serum thyroxine and TRAb, thyroid ultrasound and orbital computed tomography. This clonotype came up many times.

This TCR derives from a woman in her 40s with Graves' ophthalmopathy. The sample comprised blood. This chain links TRBV27 with TRBJ1-6; D unclear. The CDR3 here is CASSLYGRSYNSPLHF. In nucleotides, the CDR3 is TGTGCCAGCAGTTTATACGGGAGGTCCTATAATTCACCCCTCCACTTT.